Listed below are T cell receptor beta chains from one sample, sequenced in a study of OX40 agonist ivuxolimab in advanced cancers. TCRdb's table, derived via immunoSEQ multiplex PCR, lists solely in-frame clones and lacks some. This sample has 40,000 to 50,000 clones, with more than 70% found just once. This sample comprised CD4+ or CD8+ T cells sorted from blood, obtained in a trial of the OX40 agonist ivuxolimab. These receptors came from an adult with an advanced solid tumor such as melanoma, head and neck, liver or kidney cancer. Both conserved end residues are part of each CDR3. A D gene is named only where the DNA matches it firmly. The size entry is marked missing in some rows and otherwise reads once, few, many or a size class.

J: TRBJ2-5
V: TRBV5-1
D: .
size: few
DNA: TGCGCCAGCAGCTTAGGGGACGGGCAGAGAGAGACCCAGTACTTC
CDR3: CASSLGDGQRETQYF

J: TRBJ2-7
V: TRBV28
D: TRBD2
size: .
DNA: TGTGCCAGCAGTCCCACACTAGCGGGAGTATACGAGCAGTACTTC
CDR3: CASSPTLAGVYEQYF

J: TRBJ2-7
V: TRBV11-2
D: .
size: .
DNA: TGTGCCAGCAGCTTATATGGAGGGCCCTCCTACGAGCAGTACTTC
CDR3: CASSLYGGPSYEQYF

J: TRBJ2-5
V: TRBV28
D: TRBD2
size: .
DNA: TGTGCCAGCAGTTCTACCTGGACTAGCGGACAAGAGACCCAGTACTTC
CDR3: CASSSTWTSGQETQYF

J: TRBJ2-2
V: TRBV7-3
D: .
size: .
DNA: TGTGCCAGCAGCTTAGGACCCCCGAACACCGGGGAGCTGTTTTTT
CDR3: CASSLGPPNTGELFF

J: TRBJ2-7
V: TRBV18
D: .
size: .
DNA: TGTGCCAGCTCACCACCTGGCAGGGCCGCCTACGAGCAGTACTTC
CDR3: CASSPPGRAAYEQYF

J: TRBJ1-2
V: TRBV15
D: .
size: .
DNA: TGTGCCACCAGCAGAGATTACCAGGAAGCTAACTATGGCTACACCTTC
CDR3: CATSRDYQEANYGYTF

J: TRBJ1-1
V: TRBV29-1
D: TRBD1
size: .
DNA: TGCAGCGCCGACACCCGGACAGGAGCTGAAGCTTTCTTT
CDR3: CSADTRTGAEAFF

J: TRBJ2-7
V: TRBV28
D: .
size: .
DNA: TGTGCCAGCAGTTTGGGGTCCGGACCCGCCTACGAGCAGTACTTC
CDR3: CASSLGSGPAYEQYF

J: TRBJ2-1
V: TRBV7-2
D: TRBD2
size: .
DNA: TGTGCCAGCAGCTTGGCTAGCGGGAGGCACAATGAGCAGTTCTTC
CDR3: CASSLASGRHNEQFF

J: TRBJ2-1
V: TRBV2
D: .
size: .
DNA: TGTGCCAGCAGTGAAGGGACTTTCGGTCGTGAGCAGTTCTTC
CDR3: CASSEGTFGREQFF

J: TRBJ2-7
V: TRBV18
D: TRBD1
size: .
DNA: TGTGCCAGCTCATTGGGGACAGATTACGAGCAGTACTTC
CDR3: CASSLGTDYEQYF

J: TRBJ2-7
V: TRBV28
D: TRBD2
size: .
DNA: TGTGCCAGCAGTCCGACTAGCGGAGGGACGTACGAGCAGTACTTC
CDR3: CASSPTSGGTYEQYF

J: TRBJ2-6
V: TRBV5-1
D: TRBD1
size: .
DNA: TGCGCCAGCAGCGCCCAGACAGGGGTGAGCTCTGGGGCCAACGTCCTGACTTTC
CDR3: CASSAQTGVSSGANVLTF

J: TRBJ2-2
V: TRBV28
D: .
size: once
DNA: TGTGCCAGCAGTTCGAGCACCGGGGAGCTGTTTTTT
CDR3: CASSSSTGELFF

J: TRBJ1-1
V: TRBV11-2
D: .
size: .
DNA: TGTGCCAGCAGCCTCGGACAGACTGAAGCTTTCTTT
CDR3: CASSLGQTEAFF

J: TRBJ2-1
V: TRBV7-2
D: .
size: .
DNA: TGTGCCAGCAGCTTTCCGGGGTCGGGGGCGCAGTTCTTC
CDR3: CASSFPGSGAQFF

J: TRBJ2-3
V: TRBV11-3
D: .
size: .
DNA: TGTGCGAGCGGACATCGGGCCACAGATACGCAGTATTTT
CDR3: CASGHRATDTQYF

J: TRBJ1-5
V: TRBV7-2
D: .
size: .
DNA: TGTGCCAGCAGCCCTAACAGGGCCAGCAATCAGCCCCAGCATTTT
CDR3: CASSPNRASNQPQHF

J: TRBJ2-1
V: TRBV11-2
D: .
size: .
DNA: TGTGCCAGCAGCTTAGATAGGCGGTCTCCCCCCAGGCAGTTCTTC
CDR3: CASSLDRRSPPRQFF

J: TRBJ2-3
V: TRBV15
D: .
size: .
DNA: TGTGCCACCAGCAGAGATGGCGACCGAGTGAGAACGCAGTATTTT
CDR3: CATSRDGDRVRTQYF

J: TRBJ2-5
V: TRBV7-3
D: TRBD2
size: .
DNA: TGTGCCAGCAGCTTAATGGGGAGGGGTGGGGAGACCCAGTACTTC
CDR3: CASSLMGRGGETQYF

J: TRBJ1-2
V: TRBV14
D: .
size: .
DNA: TGTGCCAGCAGCCAAGAGGGGCAGGGGTATGGAAGTGGCTACACCTTC
CDR3: CASSQEGQGYGSGYTF

J: TRBJ2-2
V: TRBV7-9
D: .
size: once
DNA: TGTGCCAGCAGCACCCGCGGGGGCCCCGGGGAGCTGTTTTTT
CDR3: CASSTRGGPGELFF

J: TRBJ2-1
V: TRBV6-5
D: TRBD2
size: .
DNA: TGTGCCAGCAGACCCGGACTAGCGGGAGAGCAGTTCTTC
CDR3: CASRPGLAGEQFF

J: TRBJ1-4
V: TRBV28
D: .
size: .
DNA: TGTGCCAGCAGTATCTGGACGGGTCTGGGTAGTGAAAAACTGTTTTTT
CDR3: CASSIWTGLGSEKLFF

J: TRBJ2-2
V: TRBV28
D: .
size: .
DNA: TGTGCCAGCAGTTTACCCAGGGCCTATTACGGGGAGCTGTTTTTT
CDR3: CASSLPRAYYGELFF

J: TRBJ1-2
V: TRBV7-2
D: .
size: .
DNA: TGTGCCAGCAGCTTCGGTGGCAGTCTTAGCTATGGCTACACCTTC
CDR3: CASSFGGSLSYGYTF

J: TRBJ2-7
V: TRBV7-2
D: TRBD2
size: .
DNA: TGTGCCAGCAGCCCCCGGACTAGCGGGACCTACGAGCAGTACTTC
CDR3: CASSPRTSGTYEQYF

J: TRBJ2-2
V: TRBV7-2
D: .
size: .
DNA: TGTGCCAGCAGTCGACGAGCGGGTAACACCGGGGAGCTGTTTTTT
CDR3: CASSRRAGNTGELFF

J: TRBJ2-1
V: TRBV30
D: .
size: .
DNA: TGTGCCTGGAGTAGCGGGACACGCCGGTTCTTC
CDR3: CAWSSGTRRFF

J: TRBJ1-2
V: TRBV5-6
D: TRBD1
size: .
DNA: TGTGCCAGCAGCTTGGTGGACAGGGTCAGGGGCTACACCTTC
CDR3: CASSLVDRVRGYTF

J: TRBJ2-7
V: TRBV28
D: TRBD1
size: .
DNA: TGTGCCAGCAGTTTGGGACAGGGGGCTTTGGAGCAGTACTTC
CDR3: CASSLGQGALEQYF

J: TRBJ1-1
V: TRBV30
D: .
size: .
DNA: TGTGCCTGGAGCCACCGGTGGGGGCCTGAAGCTTTCTTT
CDR3: CAWSHRWGPEAFF

J: TRBJ2-7
V: TRBV5-6
D: .
size: .
DNA: TGTGCCAGCAGCTTGGGAGGGGTAACCTACGAGCAGTACTTC
CDR3: CASSLGGVTYEQYF

J: TRBJ2-5
V: TRBV5-4
D: TRBD2
size: .
DNA: TGTGCCAGCAGCTCCGGGACTAGCGGGAGGGAGGAGACCCAGTACTTC
CDR3: CASSSGTSGREETQYF

J: TRBJ2-7
V: TRBV28
D: .
size: .
DNA: TGTGCCAGCAGTTCATCCACCTACGAGCAGTACTTC
CDR3: CASSSSTYEQYF

J: TRBJ2-6
V: TRBV5-1
D: .
size: .
DNA: TGCGCCAGCACCCTGACGGAACCCACTGGGGCCAACGTCCTGACTTTC
CDR3: CASTLTEPTGANVLTF

J: TRBJ2-7
V: TRBV11-3
D: .
size: once
DNA: TGTGCCAGCAGTAAGGGGACGGTGAGCTCCTACGAGCAGTACTTC
CDR3: CASSKGTVSSYEQYF

J: TRBJ1-6
V: TRBV7-3
D: TRBD1
size: .
DNA: TGTGCCAGCAGCATCACAGGGGATTCACCCCTCCACTTT
CDR3: CASSITGDSPLHF

J: TRBJ2-3
V: TRBV5-1
D: TRBD2
size: .
DNA: TGCGCCAGCAGTTCCAGACTAGCGGGAGGAGGTAGCACAGATACGCAGTATTTT
CDR3: CASSSRLAGGGSTDTQYF

J: TRBJ2-1
V: TRBV29-1
D: TRBD2
size: .
DNA: TGCAGCGCCCCGGGACTAGCGGGAGGGTCCAATGAGCAGTTCTTC
CDR3: CSAPGLAGGSNEQFF

J: TRBJ1-5
V: TRBV28
D: .
size: .
DNA: TGTGCCAGCAGTTCGTGGCAGCCCCAGCATTTT
CDR3: CASSSWQPQHF

J: TRBJ2-7
V: TRBV11-1
D: TRBD2
size: .
DNA: TGTGCCAGCAGCTTTGGACTAGCGGGATCATGGGAGCAGTACTTC
CDR3: CASSFGLAGSWEQYF

J: TRBJ2-5
V: TRBV27
D: .
size: .
DNA: TGTGCCAGCAGTTTATGGGCCAGGCCAGAGACCCAGTACTTC
CDR3: CASSLWARPETQYF

J: TRBJ2-3
V: TRBV7-3
D: TRBD2
size: .
DNA: TGTGCCAGCAGCCCGGGAGCGGGAGGTAGCACAGATACGCAGTATTTT
CDR3: CASSPGAGGSTDTQYF

J: TRBJ2-1
V: TRBV7-6
D: .
size: .
DNA: TGTGCCAGCAGCCCCCAAGGCGTGCCTGAGCAGTTCTTC
CDR3: CASSPQGVPEQFF

J: TRBJ1-5
V: TRBV19
D: TRBD1
size: .
DNA: TGTGCCAGTAACCCCTCGAGAGGACAGGGTGTTAATTTT
CDR3: CASNPSRGQGVNF

J: TRBJ2-1
V: TRBV9
D: .
size: once
DNA: TGTGCCAGCAGCACAGACCGGATGAGCTCCTACAATGAGCAGTTCTTC
CDR3: CASSTDRMSSYNEQFF

J: TRBJ2-2
V: TRBV28
D: .
size: .
DNA: TGTGCCAGCAGAGTAAGGCTCAGGGGGAACACCGGGGAGCTGTTTTTT
CDR3: CASRVRLRGNTGELFF

J: TRBJ1-1
V: TRBV29-1
D: TRBD1
size: .
DNA: TGCAGCGTTTTAGACAGGGTGGACACTGAAGCTTTCTTT
CDR3: CSVLDRVDTEAFF

J: TRBJ2-1
V: TRBV29-1
D: TRBD2
size: .
DNA: TGCAGCGTAGCTAAGCGGACGGGGGGGGAGGAGCAGTTCTTC
CDR3: CSVAKRTGGEEQFF